This T cell receptor beta chain derives from a study of naive and memory T cell subsets. Study results and limitations: Between naive and memory subsets, TCR abundance power law exponents differed.

This clonotype appeared a few times. Its target is not known. Two oligonucleotides, mixed equimolar, formed the beta constant-region primer covering TRBC1 and TRBC2. Nested alpha and beta constant-region primers with the SP2 primer drove four PCR rounds on ligated cDNA. Via MiXCR, TCRdb re-called the UMI-ligation and nested PCR reads, giving one row per CDR3 protein. Among roughly 130,000 distinct CDR3 sequences, 35% to 40% were seen once, and the ten largest hold around 0.92%. CDR1 is SGHNT, CDR2 YYREEE, per germline (reference sequence). This CDR3 is built from 15 residues. The V end was cut by 0 bases, the J end by 2 bases, with 11 bases between.

This rearrangement joins TRBV5-4 to TRBJ1-1; unclear D gene. The sample was central memory CD4+ T cells from blood. The receptor comes from a human donor in good health. CDR3 protein: CASSLAGLINTEAFF. As DNA, the CDR3 is TGTGCCAGCAGCTTGGCCGGTTTAATAAACACTGAAGCTTTCTTT.